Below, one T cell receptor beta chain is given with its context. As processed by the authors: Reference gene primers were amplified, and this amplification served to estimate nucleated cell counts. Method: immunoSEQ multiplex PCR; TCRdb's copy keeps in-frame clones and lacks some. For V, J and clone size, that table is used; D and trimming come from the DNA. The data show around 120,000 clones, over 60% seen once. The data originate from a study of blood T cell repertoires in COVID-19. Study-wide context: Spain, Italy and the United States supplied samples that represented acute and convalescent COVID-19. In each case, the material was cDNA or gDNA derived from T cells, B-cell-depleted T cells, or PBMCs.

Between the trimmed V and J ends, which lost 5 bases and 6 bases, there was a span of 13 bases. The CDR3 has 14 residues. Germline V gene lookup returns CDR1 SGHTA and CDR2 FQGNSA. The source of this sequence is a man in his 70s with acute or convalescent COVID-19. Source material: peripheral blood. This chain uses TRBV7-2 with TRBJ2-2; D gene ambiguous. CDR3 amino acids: CASSRSPRAGELFF. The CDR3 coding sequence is TGTGCCAGCAGCAGATCACCCCGCGCCGGGGAGCTGTTTTTT.